The rows below give T cell receptor beta chains drawn from one sample of a study of blood T cell repertoires in COVID-19. The method was immunoSEQ multiplex PCR; TCRdb's version includes in-frame clones alone and lacks a portion of them. The table has about 190,000 clones, roughly four fifths seen once. Sequencing input: peripheral blood. The receptors here all came from a woman aged 50 to 60 with acute or convalescent COVID-19. CDR3s include the opening cysteine and the closing phenylalanine or tryptophan. Each record gives: J gene, clone size, D gene, V gene, CDR3 protein, CDR3 DNA. The D gene is left open where the match is weak. Some rows have no size entry. The others give once, few or many, or a class for an expanded clone.

j_call: TRBJ2-7; clone_size: once; d_call: TRBD2; v_call: TRBV6-5; cdr3_aa: CASRGTSASYEQYF; cdr3_nt: TGTGCCAGCAGGGGGACTAGCGCCAGCTACGAGCAGTACTTC
j_call: TRBJ1-5; clone_size: NA; d_call: TRBD1; v_call: TRBV3-1/TRBV3-2; cdr3_aa: CASSQAGTGRNQPQHF; cdr3_nt: TGTGCCAGCAGCCAAGCCGGGACAGGGAGGAATCAGCCCCAGCATTTT
j_call: TRBJ1-4; clone_size: NA; d_call: TRBD1; v_call: TRBV7-8; cdr3_aa: CASSWDRATNEKLFF; cdr3_nt: TGTGCCAGCAGCTGGGACAGGGCGACGAATGAAAAACTGTTTTTT
j_call: TRBJ2-7; clone_size: NA; d_call: NA; v_call: TRBV28; cdr3_aa: CASSPRGPEQYF; cdr3_nt: TGTGCCAGCAGTCCCCGGGGTCCCGAGCAGTACTTC
j_call: TRBJ2-7; clone_size: NA; d_call: NA; v_call: TRBV3-1/TRBV3-2; cdr3_aa: CASSRRGYEQYF; cdr3_nt: TGTGCCAGCAGCCGCAGGGGTTACGAGCAGTACTTC
j_call: TRBJ2-3; clone_size: NA; d_call: NA; v_call: TRBV5-4; cdr3_aa: CASSLAGGTDTQYF; cdr3_nt: TGTGCCAGCAGCTTGGCGGGAGGCACAGATACGCAGTATTTT
j_call: TRBJ2-7; clone_size: NA; d_call: TRBD2; v_call: TRBV30; cdr3_aa: CAWSRTGLRNEQYF; cdr3_nt: TGTGCCTGGAGTCGTACGGGACTAAGGAACGAGCAGTACTTC
j_call: TRBJ1-2; clone_size: NA; d_call: NA; v_call: TRBV29-1; cdr3_aa: CSVEGGGIVYTF; cdr3_nt: TGCAGCGTTGAGGGCGGGGGCATAGTCTACACCTTC
j_call: TRBJ1-2; clone_size: NA; d_call: TRBD1; v_call: TRBV12-3/TRBV12-4; cdr3_aa: CASSPDRDYGYTF; cdr3_nt: TGTGCCAGCAGCCCGGACAGGGACTATGGCTACACCTTC
j_call: TRBJ2-2; clone_size: NA; d_call: NA; v_call: TRBV30; cdr3_aa: CAWSRGLGNTGELFF; cdr3_nt: TGTGCCTGGAGCAGGGGTTTGGGGAACACCGGGGAGCTGTTTTTT
j_call: TRBJ1-2; clone_size: few; d_call: TRBD1; v_call: TRBV7-2; cdr3_aa: CASSTTPDRGGYTF; cdr3_nt: TGTGCCAGCAGCACAACCCCGGACAGGGGTGGCTACACCTTC
j_call: TRBJ1-4; clone_size: NA; d_call: NA; v_call: TRBV9; cdr3_aa: CASSAGFMATNEKLFF; cdr3_nt: TGTGCCAGCAGCGCAGGGTTTATGGCAACTAATGAAAAACTGTTTTTT
j_call: TRBJ2-7; clone_size: NA; d_call: TRBD2; v_call: TRBV7-2; cdr3_aa: CASSLAGDFSYEQYF; cdr3_nt: TGTGCCAGCAGCTTGGCGGGGGACTTCTCCTACGAGCAGTACTTC
j_call: TRBJ2-7; clone_size: NA; d_call: NA; v_call: TRBV7-2; cdr3_aa: CASSPDTISYEQYF; cdr3_nt: TGTGCCAGCAGCCCCGACACCATCTCCTACGAGCAGTACTTC
j_call: TRBJ2-7; clone_size: NA; d_call: NA; v_call: TRBV20-1; cdr3_aa: CSAGGGHEQYF; cdr3_nt: TGCAGTGCTGGGGGGGGCCACGAGCAGTACTTC
j_call: TRBJ2-3; clone_size: NA; d_call: NA; v_call: TRBV3-1/TRBV3-2; cdr3_aa: CASSQDRGRTQYF; cdr3_nt: TGTGCCAGCAGCCAAGATCGCGGCAGAACGCAGTATTTT
j_call: TRBJ1-2; clone_size: NA; d_call: TRBD1; v_call: TRBV6-5; cdr3_aa: CASSTGQVNYGYTF; cdr3_nt: TGTGCCAGCAGTACGGGACAGGTTAACTATGGCTACACCTTC
j_call: TRBJ2-3; clone_size: few; d_call: NA; v_call: TRBV11-2; cdr3_aa: CASSPTQGWDTQYF; cdr3_nt: TGTGCCAGCAGCCCAACACAGGGTTGGGATACGCAGTATTTT
j_call: TRBJ2-7; clone_size: NA; d_call: NA; v_call: TRBV28; cdr3_aa: CATGSYEQYF; cdr3_nt: TGTGCCACCGGGTCCTACGAGCAGTACTTC
j_call: TRBJ1-5; clone_size: few; d_call: NA; v_call: TRBV6-1; cdr3_aa: CASSERGGTGNQPQHF; cdr3_nt: TGTGCCAGCAGTGAGAGGGGCGGGACTGGCAATCAGCCCCAGCATTTT
j_call: TRBJ2-3; clone_size: NA; d_call: NA; v_call: TRBV3-1/TRBV3-2; cdr3_aa: CASSQGTSTDTQYF; cdr3_nt: TGTGCCAGCAGCCAAGGGACTAGCACAGATACGCAGTATTTT
j_call: TRBJ2-1; clone_size: once; d_call: TRBD1; v_call: TRBV10-2; cdr3_aa: CASSVFGSGTGGRVEQFF; cdr3_nt: TGCGCCAGCAGTGTCTTCGGATCCGGGACAGGGGGTAGGGTGGAGCAGTTCTTC
j_call: TRBJ1-1; clone_size: NA; d_call: NA; v_call: TRBV6-6; cdr3_aa: CATLILTEAFF; cdr3_nt: TGTGCCACCCTGATACTTACTGAAGCTTTCTTT
j_call: TRBJ2-1; clone_size: NA; d_call: TRBD2; v_call: TRBV7-8; cdr3_aa: CASSSWGSSGSDYNEQFF; cdr3_nt: TGTGCCAGCAGCTCCTGGGGCTCCAGCGGGAGTGATTACAATGAGCAGTTCTTC
j_call: TRBJ2-2; clone_size: NA; d_call: NA; v_call: TRBV5-6; cdr3_aa: CASSLPRYTGELFF; cdr3_nt: TGTGCCAGCAGCCTCCCTAGATACACCGGGGAGCTGTTTTTT
j_call: TRBJ2-1; clone_size: few; d_call: TRBD1; v_call: TRBV7-8; cdr3_aa: CASSTGTEKQFF; cdr3_nt: TGTGCCAGCAGCACGGGGACAGAAAAGCAGTTCTTC
j_call: TRBJ2-5; clone_size: NA; d_call: NA; v_call: TRBV2; cdr3_aa: CASSEPPFGTQRPGETQYF; cdr3_nt: TGTGCCAGCAGTGAACCCCCCTTCGGAACACAGCGCCCGGGGGAGACCCAGTACTTC
j_call: TRBJ2-1; clone_size: few; d_call: NA; v_call: TRBV20-1; cdr3_aa: CSASQRGEQFF; cdr3_nt: TGCAGTGCTAGCCAGAGGGGGGAGCAGTTCTTC
j_call: TRBJ2-2; clone_size: NA; d_call: NA; v_call: TRBV21-1; cdr3_aa: CASGETTGELFF; cdr3_nt: TGTGCCAGCGGGGAGACCACCGGGGAGCTGTTTTTT
j_call: TRBJ1-5; clone_size: NA; d_call: NA; v_call: TRBV30; cdr3_aa: CAWSQVFRQPQHF; cdr3_nt: TGTGCCTGGAGTCAAGTTTTCAGACAGCCCCAGCATTTT
j_call: TRBJ1-6; clone_size: NA; d_call: NA; v_call: TRBV4-1; cdr3_aa: CASSRTLDLSSYNSPLHF; cdr3_nt: TGCGCCAGCAGCCGAACGTTGGACTTGTCCTCCTATAATTCACCCCTCCACTTT
j_call: TRBJ1-2; clone_size: NA; d_call: TRBD1; v_call: TRBV19; cdr3_aa: CASSIPGTGDYGYTF; cdr3_nt: TGTGCCAGTAGTATCCCCGGGACAGGGGACTATGGCTACACCTTC
j_call: TRBJ2-5; clone_size: NA; d_call: NA; v_call: TRBV5-1; cdr3_aa: CASSLDRETQYF; cdr3_nt: TGCGCCAGCAGCTTGGATCGAGAGACCCAGTACTTC
j_call: TRBJ2-3; clone_size: NA; d_call: TRBD2; v_call: TRBV15; cdr3_aa: CATSSAGASGSTDTQYF; cdr3_nt: TGTGCCACCAGCAGCGCCGGCGCTAGCGGGTCCACAGATACGCAGTATTTT
j_call: TRBJ2-1; clone_size: NA; d_call: TRBD2; v_call: TRBV3-1/TRBV3-2; cdr3_aa: CASSPAGGGTYNEQFF; cdr3_nt: TGTGCCAGCAGCCCCGCGGGGGGAGGTACATACAATGAGCAGTTCTTC
j_call: TRBJ1-2; clone_size: NA; d_call: NA; v_call: TRBV28; cdr3_aa: CASSLALLGYTF; cdr3_nt: TGTGCCAGCAGTTTGGCCTTACTAGGCTACACCTTC
j_call: TRBJ1-5; clone_size: NA; d_call: NA; v_call: TRBV7-2; cdr3_aa: CASSPTGQSNQPQHF; cdr3_nt: TGTGCCAGCAGCCCGACAGGCCAAAGCAATCAGCCCCAGCATTTT
j_call: TRBJ1-5; clone_size: NA; d_call: NA; v_call: TRBV2; cdr3_aa: CASSKGGLNQPQHF; cdr3_nt: TGTGCCAGCAGCAAGGGCGGACTCAATCAGCCCCAGCATTTT
j_call: TRBJ2-1; clone_size: NA; d_call: NA; v_call: TRBV5-1; cdr3_aa: CASSLQGLGEHNEQFF; cdr3_nt: TGCGCCAGCAGTCTACAGGGTTTGGGTGAACACAATGAGCAGTTCTTC
j_call: TRBJ2-7; clone_size: NA; d_call: NA; v_call: TRBV3-1/TRBV3-2; cdr3_aa: CASRPKTGEQYF; cdr3_nt: TGTGCCAGCAGACCAAAGACGGGCGAGCAGTACTTC
j_call: TRBJ2-4; clone_size: NA; d_call: TRBD2; v_call: TRBV5-4; cdr3_aa: CASSGGGAKNIQYF; cdr3_nt: TGTGCCAGCAGCGGCGGGGGGGCCAAAAACATTCAGTACTTC
j_call: TRBJ2-5; clone_size: NA; d_call: TRBD2; v_call: TRBV5-4; cdr3_aa: CASSLGNGGETQYF; cdr3_nt: TGTGCCAGCAGCTTGGGTAACGGGGGGGAGACCCAGTACTTC
j_call: TRBJ2-5; clone_size: NA; d_call: TRBD1; v_call: TRBV30; cdr3_aa: CAWSYGTGVQKTQYF; cdr3_nt: TGTGCCTGGAGTTACGGGACAGGAGTTCAGAAGACCCAGTACTTC
j_call: TRBJ2-3; clone_size: NA; d_call: NA; v_call: TRBV7-2; cdr3_aa: CASSFSRFTDTQYF; cdr3_nt: TGTGCCAGCAGCTTTTCCAGGTTCACAGATACGCAGTATTTT
j_call: TRBJ2-7; clone_size: NA; d_call: NA; v_call: TRBV18; cdr3_aa: CASSPEEYEQYF; cdr3_nt: TGTGCCAGCTCACCAGAGGAATACGAGCAGTACTTC
j_call: TRBJ1-1; clone_size: NA; d_call: NA; v_call: TRBV6-6; cdr3_aa: CASSRAGARAFF; cdr3_nt: TGTGCCAGCAGTCGGGCGGGGGCCAGAGCTTTCTTT